Presented here are 26 T cell receptor beta chains from one specimen sequenced in a study of monozygotic twins with inflammatory bowel disease. TCRdb reanalyzed the 5' RACE reads, giving one entry per CDR3 protein sequence and no DNA. The repertoire table contains more than 300,000 distinct CDR3 sequences. Sample: blood. These receptors were taken from a human donor with ulcerative colitis or Crohn's disease, or a healthy co-twin of an affected twin (not recorded which).

The chain recombines TRBV7-7 with TRBJ1-5. The length of the CDR3 is 13 residues. Per the germline V gene, CDR1 is SSHAT and CDR2 is FNYEAQ (reference sequence). This chain's CDR3 is CASSLAENQPQHF.

The V call is TRBV18, the J call TRBJ1-5. Germline V gene sequence: CDR1 KGHSH, CDR2 LQKENI. CDR3 length equals 18 residues. This CDR3 is CASSPQRVSEHSNQPQHF. Supplemented by reference TRBV18 and TRBJ1-5, the full variable domain reads NAGVMQNPRHLVRRRGQEARLRCSPMKGHSHVYWYRQLPEEGLKFMVYLQKENIIDESGMPKERFSAEFPKEGPSILRIQQVVRGDSAAYFCASSPQRVSEHSNQPQHFGDGTRLSIL.

The V gene is TRBV9, the J gene TRBJ1-4; TCRdb designates TRBD1, a call that cannot be tested without DNA. Germline loops: CDR1 SGDLS, CDR2 YYNGEE. The CDR3 loop spans 16 amino acids. CDR3 amino acids: CASSSMSVGTNEKLFF.

The chain has TRBV7-9 and TRBJ1-5; TCRdb reports TRBD1, a call that lacks DNA to check it against. Germline V lookup: CDR1 SEHNR, CDR2 FQNEAQ (reference sequence). The CDR3 length is 14 residues. The CDR3 reads CASSLGGEGQPQHF.

The chain uses TRBV3-1 and TRBJ1-2. Germline values: CDR1 LGHDT, CDR2 YNNKEL (reference sequence). The CDR3 has 13 residues. The CDR3: CASSQGAQYGYTF.

This CDR3 is CASSAQGGVNTEAFF. The chain uses TRBV6-4 and TRBJ1-1; with no DNA, the TCRdb D assignment of TRBD1 cannot be verified. This CDR3 has 15 residues. The germline V gene encodes CDR1 MRHNA and CDR2 SNTAGT.

The rearrangement uses TRBV28 and TRBJ2-2; TCRdb names TRBD2, which stays unverified in the absence of DNA. There are 13 residues in the CDR3. Germline CDR1 and CDR2: MDHEN and SYDVKM. The CDR3 region is CASSGGYTGELFF.

This chain uses TRBV10-3 with TRBJ2-5; TCRdb indicates TRBD1, and absent DNA this call remains unverified. CDR3 length: 15 residues. Germline assignment: CDR1 ENHRY and CDR2 SYGVKD. This chain's CDR3 is CAISSFGTGQETQYF.

The V call is TRBV4-3, the J call TRBJ1-4. The CDR3 extends over 18 amino acids. The germline V gene encodes CDR1 LGHNA and CDR2 YSLEER. This CDR3 reads CASSQDPMERATNEKLFF.

The chain combines TRBV10-3 with TRBJ2-1; TCRdb picks TRBD1, but there is no DNA to check that call. Germline V CDR1 and CDR2: ENHRY, SYGVKD. The CDR3 sequence is 15 residues long. The CDR3 is CAISERDRDNNEQFF.

The V gene is TRBV20-1, the J gene TRBJ2-7. Looked up from germline, CDR1 is DFQATT and CDR2 is SNEGSKA (reference sequence). This CDR3 contains 14 residues. The CDR3 protein is CSARDRQGSYEQYF.

The chain uses TRBV4-1 and TRBJ1-2. The germline V gene has CDR1 MGHRA and CDR2 YSYEKL. This CDR3 is 14 amino acids long. CDR3: CASSQVRRLIGYTF.

V usage is TRBV15 and J usage is TRBJ2-7; the TCRdb D gene call, TRBD2, has no DNA to confirm it. The CDR3 runs 16 residues. Germline lookup yields CDR1 LNHNV and CDR2 YYDKDF (reference sequence). CDR3 sequence: CATSRDRWAAAYEQYF.

The chain uses TRBV6-1 and TRBJ1-1; lacking DNA, the TRBD1 call made by TCRdb goes unchecked. The germline V gene encodes CDR1 MNHNS and CDR2 SASEGT. The CDR3 covers 14 residues. CDR3 amino acids: CASSEFRGFTEAFF.

The V call is TRBV5-1, the J call TRBJ2-7. The CDR3 extends over 12 amino acids. The germline V gene encodes CDR1 SGHRS and CDR2 YFSETQ. The CDR3 spells CASSLVADEQYF.

The rearrangement uses TRBV5-1 and TRBJ2-5; there is no DNA to check the TCRdb D call of TRBD2. This CDR3 has 15 residues. Germline CDR1 is SGHRS and CDR2 is YFSETQ. CDR3: CASSLGATREETQYF.

The chain links TRBV29-1 to TRBJ2-1; TCRdb indicates TRBD1, and absent DNA this call remains unverified. CDR1 and CDR2 (germline): SQVTM, ANQGSEA. The CDR3 has 14 residues. CDR3 sequence: CSVGRDRGYNEQFF.

The gene calls are TRBV5-1 and TRBJ2-5. The V gene's germline CDR1 is SGHRS and CDR2 YFSETQ. This CDR3 has 13 residues. Here the CDR3 reads CASSLGEQETQYF.

The V and J genes are TRBV18 and TRBJ2-5. The germline CDR1 and CDR2 sequences are KGHSH and LQKENI. CDR3 length: 13 residues. CDR3 region: CASSTQGGKTQYF.

The chain joins TRBV6-5 to TRBJ1-3; there is no DNA to check the TCRdb D call of TRBD1. Germline V lookup: CDR1 MNHEY, CDR2 SVGAGI. This CDR3 has 17 residues. The CDR3: CASSYGPTPVSGNTIYF.

The gene calls are TRBV4-1 and TRBJ2-1; TCRdb selects TRBD1, and the lack of DNA leaves this call unchecked. CDR1 is MGHRA and CDR2 is YSYEKL in the germline V gene. This CDR3 spans 15 amino acids. CDR3 in amino acids: CASSQGERGGIEQFF.

This chain joins TRBV20-1 and TRBJ2-5; TCRdb's assignment of TRBD2 cannot be checked, as there is no DNA. The germline V gene has CDR1 DFQATT and CDR2 SNEGSKA (reference sequence). The CDR3 totals 14 residues. This CDR3 is CSAYPSGGQETQYF.

The genes are TRBV30 and TRBJ1-2. Looked up from germline, CDR1 is GTSNPN and CDR2 is SVGIG (reference sequence). There are 14 residues in the CDR3. The CDR3 spells CAWSVPDGRYGYTF.

The rearrangement links TRBV27 to TRBJ2-1; TCRdb gives TRBD2 as the D gene, but with no DNA this cannot be confirmed. The CDR3 length is 15 residues. Germline values: CDR1 MNHEY, CDR2 SMNVEV (reference sequence). The CDR3 reads CASGYGTSAYNEQFF.

This rearrangement joins TRBV18 to TRBJ2-7; TCRdb's assignment of TRBD1 cannot be checked, as there is no DNA. Per the germline V gene, CDR1 is KGHSH and CDR2 is LQKENI. The CDR3 has 17 residues. The CDR3 sequence is CASSPPGLRSMKGEQYF. The whole variable domain, remainder taken from reference TRBV18 and TRBJ2-7, is NAGVMQNPRHLVRRRGQEARLRCSPMKGHSHVYWYRQLPEEGLKFMVYLQKENIIDESGMPKERFSAEFPKEGPSILRIQQVVRGDSAAYFCASSPPGLRSMKGEQYFGPGTRLTVT.

V usage is TRBV3-1 and J usage is TRBJ2-7; TCRdb's D call, TRBD1, is unchecked because there is no DNA. CDR1 LGHDT and CDR2 YNNKEL come from the germline V gene (reference sequence). The CDR3 extends over 11 amino acids. The CDR3 protein is CASSQGGEQYF.